Listed below are T cell receptor beta chains from one sample, sequenced in a study of blood T cell repertoires in COVID-19. Clones were read by immunoSEQ multiplex PCR, and TCRdb kept only the in-frame ones, dropping some. The sample shows tens of thousands of clones, about 81% of them seen only once. Material for sequencing was peripheral blood. The receptors derive from a middle-aged man with acute or convalescent COVID-19. Each CDR3 is given with its conserved first and last residue. Fields, in order: V gene, D gene, clone size, J gene, CDR3 protein, CDR3 DNA. The D gene is left open where the match is weak. Not all rows give a size; the values are once, few, many and, for expanded clones, a class.

TRBV19	.	once	TRBJ1-1	CASSLAGAEAFF	TGTGCCAGTAGTTTAGCAGGGGCTGAAGCTTTCTTT
TRBV29-1	.	.	TRBJ2-5	CSVAGVRGQSQAQETQYF	TGCAGCGTTGCTGGGGTTCGAGGACAGAGTCAAGCACAAGAGACCCAGTACTTC
TRBV27	TRBD2	few	TRBJ2-2	CASSLSTLIQRGDNTGELFF	TGTGCCAGCAGTTTATCCACTCTGATACAGCGGGGAGATAACACCGGGGAGCTGTTTTTT
TRBV10-2	.	few	TRBJ1-6	CASSAVRVSSPLHF	TGCGCCAGCAGTGCGGTCAGGGTCTCTTCACCCCTCCACTTT
TRBV4-1	.	few	TRBJ2-2	CASSQGTGSSRRELFF	TGCGCCAGCAGCCAAGGTACCGGGTCGTCAAGACGGGAGCTGTTTTTT
TRBV9	TRBD2	.	TRBJ2-7	CASSPSGLGGEQYF	TGTGCCAGCAGCCCTTCGGGACTAGGAGGAGAGCAGTACTTC
TRBV19	.	.	TRBJ1-5	CASSIFGREDNQPQHF	TGTGCCAGTAGTATATTCGGACGGGAAGACAATCAGCCCCAGCATTTT
TRBV10-3	.	once	TRBJ2-7	CAISGGRSSYEQYF	TGTGCCATCAGTGGAGGGCGCAGCTCCTACGAGCAGTACTTC
TRBV2	.	.	TRBJ1-1	CASRTTYRADLNTEAFF	TGTGCCAGCAGGACAACCTACAGGGCGGATTTGAACACTGAAGCTTTCTTT
TRBV5-4	.	.	TRBJ2-5	CASSLGGRQETQYF	TGTGCCAGCAGCTTAGGGGGACGACAAGAGACCCAGTACTTC
TRBV7-9	.	few	TRBJ2-1	CASSLASSYNEQFF	TGTGCCAGCAGCTTAGCTAGCTCCTACAATGAGCAGTTCTTC
TRBV6-6	TRBD1	.	TRBJ1-1	CASTDRENTEAFF	TGTGCCAGCACGGACAGGGAAAACACTGAAGCTTTCTTT
TRBV10-2	.	.	TRBJ1-5	CASSEAEDSNQPQHF	TGCGCCAGCAGTGAGGCGGAAGATAGCAATCAGCCCCAGCATTTT
TRBV30	.	.	TRBJ1-3	CALTPYSGNTIYF	TGTGCCCTGACACCCTACTCTGGAAACACCATATATTTT
TRBV19	TRBD1	.	TRBJ2-3	CASSPPPGQGTDTQYF	TGTGCCAGTAGTCCACCACCGGGACAGGGCACAGATACGCAGTATTTT
TRBV5-1	TRBD2	.	TRBJ2-3	CASTDLAGVTDTQYF	TGCGCCAGCACCGATCTAGCGGGAGTAACAGATACGCAGTATTTT
TRBV6-5	TRBD2	.	TRBJ2-5	CASSYGGEETQYF	TGTGCCAGCAGTTACGGGGGGGAAGAGACCCAGTACTTC
TRBV19	.	.	TRBJ2-7	CASSMTLSYEQYF	TGTGCCAGTAGTATGACATTGTCCTACGAGCAGTACTTC
TRBV5-1	TRBD1	.	TRBJ2-7	CASSWGQGYEQYF	TGCGCCAGCAGCTGGGGACAGGGCTACGAGCAGTACTTC
TRBV18	.	.	TRBJ1-1	CASSPGAGDEAFF	TGTGCCAGCTCTCCAGGGGCCGGTGACGAAGCTTTCTTT
TRBV29-1	.	once	TRBJ1-6	CSARGQGDNSPLHF	TGCAGCGCCCGAGGTCAGGGTGATAATTCACCCCTCCACTTT
TRBV12-3/TRBV12-4	.	.	TRBJ2-1	CASSRQPRDEQFF	TGTGCCAGCAGTCGACAGCCCCGGGATGAGCAGTTCTTC
TRBV5-4	TRBD1	.	TRBJ1-1	CASSSGQLNAEAFF	TGTGCCAGCAGCTCGGGACAGCTCAACGCTGAAGCTTTCTTT
TRBV7-6	TRBD2	once	TRBJ2-3	CASSLWSSGASDTQYF	TGTGCCAGCAGCTTATGGTCTAGCGGGGCATCAGATACGCAGTATTTT
TRBV30	.	once	TRBJ1-3	CAWSPSLYRNSHSGNTIYF	TGTGCCTGGAGCCCGTCCTTATACCGCAACTCCCACTCTGGAAACACCATATATTTT
TRBV18	.	.	TRBJ2-7	CASSPPAGRYEQYF	TGTGCCAGCTCACCACCGGCGGGGCGCTACGAGCAGTACTTC
TRBV7-3	TRBD1	.	TRBJ1-5	CASSSDRDQPQHF	TGTGCCAGCAGCTCGGACAGGGATCAGCCCCAGCATTTT
TRBV7-2	TRBD1	.	TRBJ1-6	CASSQGQADQSPLHF	TGTGCCAGCAGCCAGGGACAGGCCGACCAATCACCCCTCCACTTT
TRBV6-5	TRBD2	.	TRBJ2-1	CASSPAGLSYNEQFF	TGTGCCAGCAGTCCCGCGGGACTATCCTACAATGAGCAGTTCTTC
TRBV7-3	TRBD2	.	TRBJ2-1	CASSLMGLADSSYNEQFF	TGTGCCAGCAGCTTAATGGGACTAGCGGACAGCTCCTACAATGAGCAGTTCTTC
TRBV5-1	.	.	TRBJ2-3	CASSLESSGTDTQYF	TGCGCCAGCAGCTTGGAGTCTAGCGGCACAGATACGCAGTATTTT
TRBV28	.	.	TRBJ2-5	CASSLDLFSETIETQYF	TGTGCCAGCAGTTTAGATTTATTCAGTGAGACAATCGAGACCCAGTACTTC
TRBV19	TRBD1	.	TRBJ2-1	CASSKGQAHYNEQFF	TGTGCCAGTAGTAAGGGACAGGCCCACTACAATGAGCAGTTCTTC
TRBV10-3	TRBD2	once	TRBJ2-5	CAISARTSGGETQYF	TGTGCCATCAGTGCCCGGACTAGCGGTGGAGAGACCCAGTACTTC
TRBV11-2	TRBD1	.	TRBJ1-4	CASSFSDRDREKLFF	TGTGCCAGCAGCTTTTCCGACAGGGATCGTGAAAAACTGTTTTTT
TRBV7-9	.	.	TRBJ1-4	CASSLAGGIEKLFF	TGTGCCAGCAGCTTGGCGGGGGGAATTGAAAAACTGTTTTTT
TRBV3-1/TRBV3-2	TRBD1	.	TRBJ2-7	CASGGQRWEQYF	TGTGCCAGCGGGGGACAGCGATGGGAGCAGTACTTC
TRBV5-4	.	.	TRBJ1-6	CASSLPGAGDSPLHF	TGTGCCAGCAGCCTTCCTGGGGCAGGGGACTCACCCCTCCACTTT
TRBV7-8	TRBD1	.	TRBJ1-4	CASSPDRGRPGWKLFF	TGTGCCAGCAGCCCCGACAGGGGGCGCCCCGGGTGGAAACTGTTTTTT
TRBV18	TRBD1	.	TRBJ2-7	CASSRDRDEQYF	TGTGCCAGCTCACGCGACAGGGACGAGCAGTACTTC